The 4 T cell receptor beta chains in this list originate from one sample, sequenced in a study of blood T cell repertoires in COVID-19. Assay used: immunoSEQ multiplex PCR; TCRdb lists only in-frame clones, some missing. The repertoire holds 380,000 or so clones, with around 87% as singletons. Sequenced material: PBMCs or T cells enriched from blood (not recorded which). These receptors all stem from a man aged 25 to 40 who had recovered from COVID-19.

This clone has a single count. The CDR3 protein is CASSLGGIDQPQHF. The CDR3 bases are TGTGCCAGCAGTCTAGGGGGAATCGATCAGCCCCAGCATTTT. V usage is TRBV7-9 and J usage is TRBJ1-5; the D gene is possibly TRBD1 (6 bases). V lost 6 bases and J 5 bases, leaving 14 bases between the germline ends. The CDR3 is 14 amino acids. CDR1 and CDR2 (germline): SEHNR, FQNEAQ (reference sequence).

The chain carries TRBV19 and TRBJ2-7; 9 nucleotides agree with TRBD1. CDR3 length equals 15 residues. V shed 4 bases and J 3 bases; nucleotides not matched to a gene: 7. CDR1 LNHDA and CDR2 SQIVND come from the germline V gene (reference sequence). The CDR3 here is CASSTPDRGHYEQYF. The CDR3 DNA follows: TGTGCCAGTAGTACCCCGGACAGGGGACACTACGAGCAGTACTTC.

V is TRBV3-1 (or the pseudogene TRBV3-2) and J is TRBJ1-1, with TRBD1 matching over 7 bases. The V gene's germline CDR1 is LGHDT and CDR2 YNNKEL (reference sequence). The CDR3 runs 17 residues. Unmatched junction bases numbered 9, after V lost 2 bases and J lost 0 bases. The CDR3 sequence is CASSQKTGNYMNTEAFF. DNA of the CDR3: TGTGCCAGCAGCCAAAAGACAGGGAATTATATGAACACTGAAGCTTTCTTT.

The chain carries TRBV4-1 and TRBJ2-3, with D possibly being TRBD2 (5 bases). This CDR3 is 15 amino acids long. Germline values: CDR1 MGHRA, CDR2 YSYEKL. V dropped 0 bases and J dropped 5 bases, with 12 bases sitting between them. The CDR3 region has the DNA TGCGCCAGCAGCCAAGATCCAACCCGGGGAGATACGCAGTATTTT. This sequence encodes CASSQDPTRGDTQYF.